The next 17 T cell receptor beta chains were all read from a single sample in a study of a mutant IDH1 vaccine in newly diagnosed glioma (dated by TCRdb to the early 2020s). No antigens are known for them. The time point tag for this specimen amounts to: week 23, last vaccination. Each vaccine dose was 300 ug of a 20-mer mutant IDH1 peptide in Montanide, given subcutaneously with topical imiquimod. Library creation used the immunoSEQ multiplex PCR assay. The table comes from immuneACCESS by way of TCRdb, which keeps in-frame sequences with V and J called. Part of the clones is missing from these tables; in studies checked, under half for an unresolved V gene and the rest for unknown reasons. For this sample there are about 44,000 clones; under 95% appear just once. The leading ten clones occupy just under 4% of the sample. The sample consisted of PBMCs, taken from a glioma patient whose treatment included an IDH1 peptide vaccine. The receptors were gathered from a man aged 50-59 years with glioma.

CDR3 coding DNA: TGTGCCAGCAGTTCCAGCACAGGCACTGAAGCTTTCTTT. This encodes CASSSSTGTEAFF. V usage is TRBV6-5 and J usage is TRBJ1-1; TRBD1 might be the D (5 bases). CDR1 is MNHEY, CDR2 SVGAGI, per germline. There are 13 residues in the CDR3. V lost 4 bases and J 4 bases, leaving 10 bases between the germline ends.

This clone was detected only once. This rearrangement joins TRBV4-3 to TRBJ2-7, with D perhaps being TRBD1 or TRBD2 (6 bases each). Between the trimmed V and J ends, which lost 7 bases and 2 bases, there was a span of 12 bases. Germline V lookup: CDR1 LGHNA, CDR2 YSLEER. This CDR3 region has 13 residues. Here the CDR3 reads CASNSGEAYEQYF. In DNA form, the CDR3 reads TGCGCCAGCAATTCAGGGGAGGCCTACGAGCAGTACTTC.

This chain links TRBV7-8 with TRBJ1-2; D not certain. The germline V gene has CDR1 SGHVS and CDR2 FQNEAQ. This CDR3 comprises 12 residues. V lost 2 bases, J lost 5 bases, and 6 bases lay in between. The CDR3 loop is CASSLYGYGYTF. In DNA, the CDR3 is TGTGCCAGCAGCTTATACGGGTATGGCTACACCTTC. The variable domain in full, with the rest retrieved from reference TRBV7-8 and TRBJ1-2, is GAGVSQSPRYKVAKRGQDVALRCDPISGHVSLFWYQQALGQGPEFLTYFQNEAQLDKSGLPSDRFFAERPEGSVSTLKIQRTQQEDSAVYLCASSLYGYGYTFGSGTRLTVV.

The genes are TRBV10-3 and TRBJ1-1; 9 bases are a match to TRBD1. The CDR3 consists of 14 residues. Germline values: CDR1 ENHRY, CDR2 SYGVKD. V shed 5 bases and J 6 bases; nucleotides not matched to a gene: 7. The CDR3 bases are TGTGCCATCAGTCCGACAGGGGGGGTAGCTGAAGCTTTCTTT. Translating gives CAISPTGGVAEAFF.

The chain has TRBV30 and TRBJ1-3; D uncertain. V was pared by 0 bases and J by 4 bases, with 7 bases between. Germline V CDR1 and CDR2: GTSNPN, SVGIG (reference sequence). The CDR3 length is 13 residues. CDR3 residues: CAWSVQSGNTIYF. The DNA of the CDR3 is TGTGCCTGGAGTGTACAGTCGGGAAACACCATATATTTT.

The V and J genes are TRBV27 and TRBJ1-1, with D maybe TRBD1 (5 bases). CDR1 MNHEY and CDR2 SMNVEV come from the germline V gene (reference sequence). Trimming cost V 6 bases and J 11 bases, with 19 bases left between them. CDR3 size: 13 residues. The CDR3 is CASSSRQSTLAFF. Written as DNA, the CDR3 is TGTGCCAGCAGCTCCCGACAGTCGACGCTGGCTTTCTTT.

CDR3 nucleotides: TGTGCCAGCAGTCTTAATAACCCTAATTCACCCCTCCACTTT. Its protein is CASSLNNPNSPLHF. The V gene is TRBV28, the J gene TRBJ1-6; the D is unclear. CDR3 length: 14 amino acids. Germline V gene sequence: CDR1 MDHEN, CDR2 SYDVKM. Deletions cut 5 bases from V and 6 bases from J, with 11 bases between.

This chain connects TRBV18 to TRBJ1-2, with D uncertain. The germline V gene encodes CDR1 KGHSH and CDR2 LQKENI. Trimming cost V 3 bases and J 4 bases, with 12 bases left between them. This CDR3 region has 14 residues. The CDR3 DNA follows: TGTGCCAGCTCACCCGGTACGGGAGGCTATGGCTACACCTTC. Encoded protein: CASSPGTGGYGYTF.

The V and J genes are TRBV18 and TRBJ2-2; 7 positions agree with TRBD1. The germline CDR1 and CDR2 sequences are KGHSH and LQKENI. With V trimmed by 8 bases and J by 2 bases, 8 bases remained unmatched. The CDR3 has 15 residues. This CDR3 is CASRVGTANTGELFF. CDR3 sequence (DNA): TGTGCCAGCCGCGTAGGGACAGCTAACACCGGGGAGCTGTTTTTT.

The chain recombines TRBV4-3 with TRBJ1-4, with a possible D match to TRBD1 (5 bases). CDR3 size: 15 residues. The V and J ends lost 4 bases and 0 bases respectively, with 9 bases between them. Germline CDR1 and CDR2: LGHNA and YSLEER. DNA for the CDR3: TGCGCCAGCAGCCCGGGGACTGCAACTAATGAAAAACTGTTTTTT. This codes for CASSPGTATNEKLFF.

Concerning this clone: At one end the junction does not follow the germline gene, possibly because of a read error. The chain recombines TRBV7-8 with TRBJ2-1; the D call may be TRBD1 or TRBD2 (5 bases each). This CDR3 comprises 13 residues. Germline V CDR1 and CDR2: SGHVS, FQNEAQ. For the CDR3, the DNA is TGTGCCAGCAGCCCCGGACGGGACCTAGAAAGGGTCTTC. Residues: CASSPGRDLERVF.

In regard to this clone: One end of the junction fails to match germline, which may point to a read error. The chain links TRBV6-6 to TRBJ1-1, with D perhaps matching TRBD1 (6 bases). This CDR3 spans 11 amino acids. Germline V lookup: CDR1 MNHNY, CDR2 SVGAGI (reference sequence). This CDR3 is CASSQDGGRIF. DNA for the CDR3: TGTGCCAGCAGTCAGGACGGGGGCAGAATCTTT.

The chain carries TRBV19 and TRBJ2-7; D is possibly TRBD1 (6 bases). This CDR3 has 15 amino acids. Germline CDR1 and CDR2: LNHDA and SQIVND (reference sequence). The ends were cut back, 5 bases at V and 2 bases at J, with 16 bases in the middle. CDR3 DNA: TGTGCCAGTAGTGACCCCTGGCAGGGGACCTACGAGCAGTACTTC. Its protein product is CASSDPWQGTYEQYF.

The genes are TRBV14 and TRBJ1-1; D is perhaps TRBD1 (5 bases). V was cut by 4 bases and J by 3 bases, with 15 bases left in between. The V gene's germline CDR1 is SGHDN and CDR2 FVKESK. This CDR3 comprises 15 residues. DNA for the CDR3: TGTGCCAGCAGCCCCCAGCCGGGCAGGGACACTGAAGCTTTCTTT. As protein: CASSPQPGRDTEAFF.

This clone was recorded only once. The genes are TRBV10-3 and TRBJ1-5; D is possibly TRBD1 (6 bases). V shed 5 bases and J shed 3 bases, with 11 bases lying between them. This CDR3 is built from 14 residues. Germline V gives CDR1 ENHRY, CDR2 SYGVKD. The CDR3 sequence is CAISTTGINQPQHF. The CDR3 bases are TGTGCCATCAGTACTACAGGGATCAATCAGCCCCAGCATTTT.

V and J are TRBV18 and TRBJ2-7, with D maybe TRBD2 (5 bases). From germline, CDR1 is KGHSH and CDR2 LQKENI. The CDR3 runs 16 residues. The ends were cut back, 1 base at V and 3 bases at J, with 16 bases in the middle. For the CDR3, the DNA is TGTGCCAGCTCACCACTTATGGCAGGAGGAAACTACGAGCAGTACTTC. This encodes CASSPLMAGGNYEQYF.

The chain links TRBV5-1 to TRBJ2-7; D is ambiguous. Trimming cost V 0 bases and J 2 bases, with 9 bases left between them. The CDR3 runs to 14 residues. CDR1 and CDR2 (germline): SGHRS, YFSETQ. The chain's CDR3 is CASSLVVLPYEQYF. CDR3 sequence (DNA): TGCGCCAGCAGCTTGGTGGTTCTACCCTACGAGCAGTACTTC.